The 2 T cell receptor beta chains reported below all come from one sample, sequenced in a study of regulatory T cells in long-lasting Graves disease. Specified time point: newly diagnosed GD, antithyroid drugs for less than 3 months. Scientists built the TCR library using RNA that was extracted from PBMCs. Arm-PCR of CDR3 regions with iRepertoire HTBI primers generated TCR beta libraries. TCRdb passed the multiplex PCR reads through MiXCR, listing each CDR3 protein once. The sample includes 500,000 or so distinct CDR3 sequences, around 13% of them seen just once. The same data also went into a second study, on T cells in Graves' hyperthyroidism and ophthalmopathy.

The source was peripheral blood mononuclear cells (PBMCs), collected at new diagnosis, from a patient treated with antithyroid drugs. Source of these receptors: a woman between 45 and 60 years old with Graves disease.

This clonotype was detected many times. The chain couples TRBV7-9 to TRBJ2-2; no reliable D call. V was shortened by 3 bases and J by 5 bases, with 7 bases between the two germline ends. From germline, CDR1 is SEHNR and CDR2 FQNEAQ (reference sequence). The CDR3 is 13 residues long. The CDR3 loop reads CASSLSVTGELFF. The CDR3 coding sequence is TGTGCCAGCAGCTTGAGCGTTACCGGGGAGCTGTTTTTT.

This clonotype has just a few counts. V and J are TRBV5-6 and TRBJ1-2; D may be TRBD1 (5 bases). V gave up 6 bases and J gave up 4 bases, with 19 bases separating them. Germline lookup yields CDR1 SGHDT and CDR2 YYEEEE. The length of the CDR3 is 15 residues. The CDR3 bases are TGTGCCAGCAATACCCCGGGTCCAGGGCTCTATGGCTACACCTTC. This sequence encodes CASNTPGPGLYGYTF. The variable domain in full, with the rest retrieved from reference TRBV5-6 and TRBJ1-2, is DAGVTQSPTHLIKTRGQQVTLRCSPKSGHDTVSWYQQALGQGPQFIFQYYEEEERQRGNFPDRFSGHQFPNYSSELNVNALLLGDSALYLCASNTPGPGLYGYTFGSGTRLTVV.